The 7 T cell receptor beta chains in this list originate from one sample, sequenced in a study of cytotoxic CD8 clonotypes in ibrutinib-treated CLL (dated by TCRdb to about 2021). Explained via the paper, the time point label denotes: approximately 25 months on ibrutinib. Library generation was performed with the immunoSEQ multiplex PCR assay. In TCRdb, the immuneACCESS table is reduced to in-frame sequences with V and J assigned. These tables do not hold every clone; where another copy was compared, an unresolved V gene accounts for under half, and the others remain unexplained. The sample data list about 150,000 clones, and 70% to 80% of these were observed just once. The ten largest account for around 4.9% of the sample. This specimen consisted of PBMCs, obtained after 24 months of ibrutinib treatment. These receptors originate from a human donor with chronic lymphocytic leukemia.

Here the CDR3 reads CASSPQTGNQPQHF. The CDR3 bases are TGTGCCAGCTCACCCCAGACGGGGAATCAGCCCCAGCATTTT. The chain is built from TRBV18 and TRBJ1-5; no firm D call. V dropped 3 bases and J dropped 4 bases, with 10 bases sitting between them. The germline CDR1 and CDR2 sequences are KGHSH and LQKENI. This CDR3 spans 14 amino acids.

This clone was counted a single time. The DNA for the CDR3 is TGTGCCAGCAGCCGGAGCGGCCAAGAGACCCAGTACTTC. It is translated as CASSRSGQETQYF. The V and J genes are TRBV7-9 and TRBJ2-5, with D perhaps TRBD2 (5 bases). V lost 5 bases, J lost 1 base, and 8 bases lay in between. This CDR3 is built from 13 residues. The V gene's germline CDR1 is SEHNR and CDR2 FQNEAQ (reference sequence).

The rearrangement links TRBV7-9 to TRBJ2-5; 12 nucleotides line up with TRBD2. The CDR3 length is 16 residues. Germline V CDR1 and CDR2: SEHNR, FQNEAQ (reference sequence). With 5 bases clipped from V and 5 bases from J, the junction kept 9 bases outside the gene matches. The CDR3 spells CASSTTSGSGEETQYF. For the CDR3, the DNA is TGTGCCAGCAGCACGACTAGCGGGAGTGGGGAGGAGACCCAGTACTTC.

The count of this clone is one. This sample includes further DNA sequences coding for the same CDR3. The chain recombines TRBV5-1 with TRBJ2-3, with 11 bases aligning to TRBD2. From germline, CDR1 is SGHRS and CDR2 YFSETQ. V shed 5 bases, J shed 2 bases, and the junction held 7 bases outside the gene matches. The CDR3 is 16 residues long. DNA of the CDR3: TGCGCCAGCAGTCCGGGACTAGCGGAATCCACAGATACGCAGTATTTT. Protein product: CASSPGLAESTDTQYF.

The chain's CDR3 is CASSRATYNEQFF. CDR3 sequence (DNA): TGTGCCAGCAGCCGGGCCACCTACAATGAGCAGTTCTTC. This sequence joins TRBV11-1 and TRBJ2-1; no clear D gene. Germline CDR1 reads SGHAT; CDR2 reads FQDESV (reference sequence). The CDR3 is 13 amino acids. V lost 5 bases to trimming and J lost 2 bases, with 7 bases between them.

The chain is built from TRBV28 and TRBJ2-3; TRBD2 aligns across 15 bases. The CDR3 length is 17 residues. CDR1 is MDHEN and CDR2 is SYDVKM in the germline V gene. J gave up 6 bases and V 5 bases, and 9 bases lay outside the gene matches. CDR3 nucleotide sequence: TGTGCCAGCAGTCCGGGACTAGCGGGAGGCCCGGGGGATACGCAGTATTTT. It encodes CASSPGLAGGPGDTQYF.

The J gene is TRBJ2-3, the V gene TRBV9; 10 nucleotides align to TRBD2. Germline CDR1 SGDLS, CDR2 YYNGEE. This CDR3 has 17 residues. V shed 4 bases and J 0 bases; nucleotides not matched to a gene: 8. The CDR3 loop is CASSSRLAGFSTDTQYF. The CDR3 DNA follows: TGTGCCAGCAGCTCTAGACTAGCGGGCTTTAGCACAGATACGCAGTATTTT.